This T cell receptor (beta chain) is from a study of T cell responses to AZD1222 COVID-19 vaccine. The overall study: Pooled samples include second doses given at about 4 or 12 weeks.

The length of the CDR3 is 12 residues. V lost 5 bases and J lost 6, with 10 bases in between. Germline CDR1 LNHDA, CDR2 SQIVND (reference sequence). The study's findings and limits: Researchers report vaccine-associated CD4 TCRs spanning spike, with dominance at 160-218 and 743-854. The sample set comprised mostly white British donors with more females, and clonal diversity was possibly underestimated. Baseline testing showed seropositivity in only six AZD1222 recipients.

On this clone itself: The antigen remains unidentified.

TCRdb's copy holds only in-frame clones and misses some; the assay was immunoSEQ multiplex PCR. The sample carries 130,000 to 150,000 clones, more than 90% recorded once. The sequence was obtained from an adult in good health. The chain links TRBV19 to TRBJ1-2; D remains unclear. Sample: peripheral blood, taken on day 0 of AZD1222 vaccination. The DNA of the CDR3 is TGTGCCAGTAGTGGCTGGGTCCATGGCTACACCTTC. Translated: CASSGWVHGYTF.